This T cell receptor (beta chain) was recovered during a study of Ad26.COV2.S vaccination and SARS-CoV-2 variants. A remark on this clone: Its specificity is not known.

Points from the study as a whole: Vaccine recipients showed a spike-specific TCR breadth that was higher than in placebo recipients.

Sequencing was performed with immunoSEQ multiplex PCR; in TCRdb, only in-frame clones are kept and a portion is missing. Here the sample spans hundreds of thousands of clones, around nine tenths being singletons. The CDR3 runs 13 residues. Per the germline V gene, CDR1 is MNHEY and CDR2 is SMNVEV (reference sequence). Trimming removed 6 bases from V and 1 base from J, with 7 bases in between. The sample's treatment: some 20 received Ad26.COV2.S at low or high dose, single or two shots; about 5 received placebo; per-sample allocation not given. Sampling was performed 63 days after the first vaccine or placebo injection. The vaccine delivered Wuhan-strain SARS-CoV-2 spike through an Ad26 vector.

The source of this sequence is a person between 18 and 65 years old who received the Ad26.COV2.S COVID-19 vaccine or a placebo. The sample here was peripheral blood, taken in a trial of Ad26.COV2.S vaccine versus placebo. The chain combines TRBV27 with TRBJ2-1; D is uncertain. Here the CDR3 reads CASRLSSYNEQFF. The CDR3 DNA reads TGTGCCAGCAGGCTATCATCCTACAATGAGCAGTTCTTC.